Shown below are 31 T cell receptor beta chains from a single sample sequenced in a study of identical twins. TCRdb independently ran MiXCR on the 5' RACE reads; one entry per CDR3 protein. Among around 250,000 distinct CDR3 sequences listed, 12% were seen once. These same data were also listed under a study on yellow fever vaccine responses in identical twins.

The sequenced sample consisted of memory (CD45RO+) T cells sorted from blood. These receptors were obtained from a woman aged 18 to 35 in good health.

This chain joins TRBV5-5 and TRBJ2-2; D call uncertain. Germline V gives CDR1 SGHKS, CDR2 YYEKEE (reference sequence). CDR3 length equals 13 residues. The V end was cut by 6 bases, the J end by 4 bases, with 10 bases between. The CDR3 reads CASTLGSTGELFF. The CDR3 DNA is TGTGCCAGCACCCTAGGTTCCACCGGGGAGCTGTTTTTT.

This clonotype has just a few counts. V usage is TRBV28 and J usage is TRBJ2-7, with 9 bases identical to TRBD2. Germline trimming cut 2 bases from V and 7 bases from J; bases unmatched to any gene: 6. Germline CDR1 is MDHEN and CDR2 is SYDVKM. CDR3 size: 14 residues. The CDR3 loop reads CASSLVAGGREQYF. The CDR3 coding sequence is TGTGCCAGCAGTTTAGTTGCGGGGGGGCGTGAGCAGTACTTC. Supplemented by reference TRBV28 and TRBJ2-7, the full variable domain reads DVKVTQSSRYLVKRTGEKVFLECVQDMDHENMFWYRQDPGLGLRLIYFSYDVKMKEKGDIPEGYSVSREKKERFSLILESASTNQTSMYLCASSLVAGGREQYFGPGTRLTVT.

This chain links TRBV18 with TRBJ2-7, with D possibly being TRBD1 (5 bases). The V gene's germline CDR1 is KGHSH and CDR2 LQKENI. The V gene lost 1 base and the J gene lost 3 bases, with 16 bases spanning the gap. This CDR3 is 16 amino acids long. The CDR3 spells CASSPRQGTNFYEQYF. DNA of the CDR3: TGTGCCAGCTCACCACGCCAGGGAACTAACTTCTACGAGCAGTACTTC.

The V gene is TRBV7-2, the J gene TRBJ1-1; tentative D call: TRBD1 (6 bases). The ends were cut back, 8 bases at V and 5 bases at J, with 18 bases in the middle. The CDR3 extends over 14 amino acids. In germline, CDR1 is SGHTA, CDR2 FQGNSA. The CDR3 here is CASPKGGGSTEAFF. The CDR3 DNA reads TGTGCCAGCCCCAAGGGGGGCGGCAGTACTGAAGCTTTCTTT.

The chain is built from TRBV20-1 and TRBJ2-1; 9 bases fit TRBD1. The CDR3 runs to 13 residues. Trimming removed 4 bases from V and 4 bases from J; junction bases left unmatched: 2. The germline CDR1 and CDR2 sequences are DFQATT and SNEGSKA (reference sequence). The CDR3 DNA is TGCAGTGCTATACAGGGGGCGTACAATGAGCAGTTCTTC. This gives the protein CSAIQGAYNEQFF.

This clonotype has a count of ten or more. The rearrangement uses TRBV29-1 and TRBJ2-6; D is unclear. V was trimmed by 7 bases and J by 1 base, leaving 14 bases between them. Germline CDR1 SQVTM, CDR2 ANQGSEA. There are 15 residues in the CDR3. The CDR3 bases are TGCAGCGCCGGTGAAGTACAGTCTGGGGCCAACGTCCTGACTTTC. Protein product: CSAGEVQSGANVLTF.

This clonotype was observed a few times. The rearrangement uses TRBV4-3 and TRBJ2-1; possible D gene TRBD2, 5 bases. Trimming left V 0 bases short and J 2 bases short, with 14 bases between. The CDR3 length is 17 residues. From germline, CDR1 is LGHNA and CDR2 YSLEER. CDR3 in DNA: TGCGCCAGCAGCCAAGATCTATCTAGCAGCGCCTACAATGAGCAGTTCTTC. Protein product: CASSQDLSSSAYNEQFF.

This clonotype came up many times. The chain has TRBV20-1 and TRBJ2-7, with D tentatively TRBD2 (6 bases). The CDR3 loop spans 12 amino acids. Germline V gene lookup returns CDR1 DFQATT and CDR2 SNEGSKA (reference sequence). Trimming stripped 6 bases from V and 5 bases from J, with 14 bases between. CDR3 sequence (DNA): TGCAGTGCGCAATTGACGGGGGACGAGCAGTACTTC. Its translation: CSAQLTGDEQYF.

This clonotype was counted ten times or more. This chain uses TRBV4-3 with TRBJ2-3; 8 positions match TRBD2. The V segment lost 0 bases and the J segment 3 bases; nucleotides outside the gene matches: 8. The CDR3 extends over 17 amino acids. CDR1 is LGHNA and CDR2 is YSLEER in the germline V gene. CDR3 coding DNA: TGCGCCAGCAGCCAAGACGATGGAGCGGGAGCAACAGATACGCAGTATTTT. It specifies CASSQDDGAGATDTQYF.

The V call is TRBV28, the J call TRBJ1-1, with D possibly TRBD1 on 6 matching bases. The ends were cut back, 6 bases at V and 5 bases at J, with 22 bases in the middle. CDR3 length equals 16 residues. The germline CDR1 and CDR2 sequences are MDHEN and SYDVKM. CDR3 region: CASSPATGLRKTEAFF. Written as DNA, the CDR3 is TGTGCCAGCAGCCCCGCGACAGGCCTCAGGAAGACTGAAGCTTTCTTT.

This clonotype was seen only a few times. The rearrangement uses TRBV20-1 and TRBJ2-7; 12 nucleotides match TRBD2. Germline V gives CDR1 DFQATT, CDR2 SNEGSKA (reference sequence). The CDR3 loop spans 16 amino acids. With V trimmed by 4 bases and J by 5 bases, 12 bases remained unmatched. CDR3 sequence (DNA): TGCAGTGCTACATCTAGCGGGAGGGGCCCAGGAAACGAGCAGTACTTC. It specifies CSATSSGRGPGNEQYF.

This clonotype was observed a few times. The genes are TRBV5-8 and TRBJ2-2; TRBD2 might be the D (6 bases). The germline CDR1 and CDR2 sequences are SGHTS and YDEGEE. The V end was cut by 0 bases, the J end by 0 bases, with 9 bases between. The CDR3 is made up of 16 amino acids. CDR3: CASSLGGGTNTGELFF. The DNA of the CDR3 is TGTGCCAGCAGCTTGGGGGGCGGGACGAACACCGGGGAGCTGTTTTTT.

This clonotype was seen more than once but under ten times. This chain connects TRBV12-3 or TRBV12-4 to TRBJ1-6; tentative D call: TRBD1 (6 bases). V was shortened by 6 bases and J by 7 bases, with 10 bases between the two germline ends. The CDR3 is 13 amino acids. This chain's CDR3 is CASSPTGNSPLHF. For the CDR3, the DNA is TGTGCCAGCAGCCCAACAGGGAATTCACCCCTCCACTTT.

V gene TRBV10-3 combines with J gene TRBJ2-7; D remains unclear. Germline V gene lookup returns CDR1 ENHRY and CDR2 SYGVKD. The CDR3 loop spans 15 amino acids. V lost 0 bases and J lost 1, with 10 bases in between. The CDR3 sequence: CAISESVGESYEQYF. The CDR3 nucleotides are TGTGCCATCAGTGAGTCCGTGGGTGAATCCTACGAGCAGTACTTC.

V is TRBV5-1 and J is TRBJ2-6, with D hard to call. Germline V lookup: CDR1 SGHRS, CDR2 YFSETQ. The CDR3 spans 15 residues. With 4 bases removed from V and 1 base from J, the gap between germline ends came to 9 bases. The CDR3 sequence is CASSPQESGANVLTF. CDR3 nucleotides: TGCGCCAGCAGCCCTCAGGAGTCTGGGGCCAACGTCCTGACTTTC.

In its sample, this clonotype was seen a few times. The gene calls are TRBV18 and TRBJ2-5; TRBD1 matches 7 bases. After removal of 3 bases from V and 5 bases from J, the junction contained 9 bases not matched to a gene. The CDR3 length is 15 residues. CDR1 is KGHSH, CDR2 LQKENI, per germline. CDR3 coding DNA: TGTGCCAGCTCACCGGAAAGGGGGCTTCTGGAGACCCAGTACTTC. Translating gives CASSPERGLLETQYF.

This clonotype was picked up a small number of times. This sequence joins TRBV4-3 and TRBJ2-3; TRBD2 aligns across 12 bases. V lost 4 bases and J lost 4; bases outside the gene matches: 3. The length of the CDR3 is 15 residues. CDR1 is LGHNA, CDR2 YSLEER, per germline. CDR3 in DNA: TGCGCCAGCAGCCGAGGACTAGCGGGATCAGATACGCAGTATTTT. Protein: CASSRGLAGSDTQYF.

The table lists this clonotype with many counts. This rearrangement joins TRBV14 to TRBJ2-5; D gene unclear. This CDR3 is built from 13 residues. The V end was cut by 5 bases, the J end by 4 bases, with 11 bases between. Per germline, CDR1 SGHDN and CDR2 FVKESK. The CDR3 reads CASSKSHAETQYF. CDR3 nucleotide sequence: TGTGCCAGCAGCAAATCCCACGCAGAGACCCAGTACTTC.

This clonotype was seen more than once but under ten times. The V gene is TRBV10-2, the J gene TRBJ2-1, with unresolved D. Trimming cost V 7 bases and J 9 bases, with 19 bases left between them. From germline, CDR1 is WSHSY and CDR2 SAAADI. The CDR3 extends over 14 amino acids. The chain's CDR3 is CASTQKVRSGEQFF. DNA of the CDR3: TGCGCCAGCACCCAGAAAGTCAGGTCGGGTGAGCAGTTCTTC.

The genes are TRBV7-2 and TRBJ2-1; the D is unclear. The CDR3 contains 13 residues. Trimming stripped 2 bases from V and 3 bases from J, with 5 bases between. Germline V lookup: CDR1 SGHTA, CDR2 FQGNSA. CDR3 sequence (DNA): TGTGCCAGCAGCTTAATGCTCTACAATGAGCAGTTCTTC. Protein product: CASSLMLYNEQFF. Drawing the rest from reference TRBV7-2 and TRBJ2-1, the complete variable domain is GAGVSQSPSNKVTEKGKDVELRCDPISGHTALYWYRQSLGQGLEFLIYFQGNSAPDKSGLPSDRFSAERTGGSVSTLTIQRTQQEDSAVYLCASSLMLYNEQFFGPGTRLTVL.

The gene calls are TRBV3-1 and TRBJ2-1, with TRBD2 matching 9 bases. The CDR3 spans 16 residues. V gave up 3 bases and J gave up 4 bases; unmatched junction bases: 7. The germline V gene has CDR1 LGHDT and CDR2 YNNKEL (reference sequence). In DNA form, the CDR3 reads TGTGCCAGCAGCCAGTCAGCGGGGGGCAGGTACAATGAGCAGTTCTTC. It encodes CASSQSAGGRYNEQFF.

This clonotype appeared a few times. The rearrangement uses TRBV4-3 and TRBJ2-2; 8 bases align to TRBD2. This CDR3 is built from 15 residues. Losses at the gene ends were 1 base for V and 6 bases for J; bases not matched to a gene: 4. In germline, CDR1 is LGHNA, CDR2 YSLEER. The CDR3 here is CASSQATAGAGELFF. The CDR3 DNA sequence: TGCGCCAGCAGCCAAGCTACAGCGGGAGCCGGGGAGCTGTTTTTT.

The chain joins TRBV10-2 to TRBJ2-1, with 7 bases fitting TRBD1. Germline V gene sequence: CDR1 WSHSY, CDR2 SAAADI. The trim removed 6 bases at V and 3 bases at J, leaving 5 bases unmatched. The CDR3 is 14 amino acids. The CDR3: CASSRTGDYNEQFF. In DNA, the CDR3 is TGCGCCAGCAGCAGGACAGGCGACTACAATGAGCAGTTCTTC.

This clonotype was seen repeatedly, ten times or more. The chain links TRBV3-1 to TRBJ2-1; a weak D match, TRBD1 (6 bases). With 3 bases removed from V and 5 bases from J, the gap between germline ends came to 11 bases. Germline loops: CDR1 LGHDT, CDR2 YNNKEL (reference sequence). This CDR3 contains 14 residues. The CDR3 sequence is CASSHSRQDNEQFF. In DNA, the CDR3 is TGTGCCAGCAGCCACTCTAGACAGGACAATGAGCAGTTCTTC.

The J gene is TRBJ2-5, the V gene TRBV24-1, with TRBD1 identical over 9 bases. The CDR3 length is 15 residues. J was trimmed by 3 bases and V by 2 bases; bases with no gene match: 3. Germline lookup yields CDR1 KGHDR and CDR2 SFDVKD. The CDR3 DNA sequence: TGTGCCACCAGTGATTCGGGACAGGGAGAAGAGACCCAGTACTTC. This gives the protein CATSDSGQGEETQYF.

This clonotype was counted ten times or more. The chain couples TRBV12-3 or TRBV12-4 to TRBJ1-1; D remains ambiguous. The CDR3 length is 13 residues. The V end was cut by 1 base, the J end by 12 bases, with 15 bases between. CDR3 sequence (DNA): TGTGCCAGCAGTTTAGAATGGGCTATGGAGACTTTCTTT. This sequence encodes CASSLEWAMETFF.

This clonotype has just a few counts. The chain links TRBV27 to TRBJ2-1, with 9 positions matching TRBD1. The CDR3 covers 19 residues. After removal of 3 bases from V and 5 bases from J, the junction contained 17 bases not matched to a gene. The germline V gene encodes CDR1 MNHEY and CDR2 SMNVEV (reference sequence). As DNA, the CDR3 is TGTGCCAGCAGTTTGAGGGGACAGGGTGGCGGGAGAGTTGACAATGAGCAGTTCTTC. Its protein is CASSLRGQGGGRVDNEQFF.

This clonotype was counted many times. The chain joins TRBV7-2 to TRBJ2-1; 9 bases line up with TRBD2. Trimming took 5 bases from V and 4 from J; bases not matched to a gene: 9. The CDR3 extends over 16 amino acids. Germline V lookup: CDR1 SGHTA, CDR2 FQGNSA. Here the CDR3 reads CASSQVRLAVYNEQFF. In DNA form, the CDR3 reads TGTGCCAGCAGCCAAGTGAGACTAGCGGTATACAATGAGCAGTTCTTC.

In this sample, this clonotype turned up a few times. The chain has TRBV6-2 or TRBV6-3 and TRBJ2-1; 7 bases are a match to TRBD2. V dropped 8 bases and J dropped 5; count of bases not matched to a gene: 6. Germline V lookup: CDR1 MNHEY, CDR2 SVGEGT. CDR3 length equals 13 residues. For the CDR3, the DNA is TGTGCCAGCTCTGCGGGAGTAGACAATGAGCAGTTCTTC. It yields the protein CASSAGVDNEQFF.

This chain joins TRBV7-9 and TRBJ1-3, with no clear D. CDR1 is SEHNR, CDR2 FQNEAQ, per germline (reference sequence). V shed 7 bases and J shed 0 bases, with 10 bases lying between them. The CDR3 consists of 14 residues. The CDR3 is CASMPSASGNTIYF. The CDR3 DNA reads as TGTGCCAGCATGCCCAGTGCCTCTGGAAACACCATATATTTT.

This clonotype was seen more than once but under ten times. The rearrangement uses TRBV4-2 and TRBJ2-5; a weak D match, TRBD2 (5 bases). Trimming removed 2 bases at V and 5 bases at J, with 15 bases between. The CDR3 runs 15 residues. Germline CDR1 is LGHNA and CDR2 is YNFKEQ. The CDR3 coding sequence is TGTGCCAGCAGCCAAAAGCCCGGGAATGGGGAGACCCAGTACTTC. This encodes CASSQKPGNGETQYF.